The clone carrying this TCR beta chain was detected once. TCRdb's table, derived via immunoSEQ multiplex PCR, lists solely in-frame clones and lacks some. The table shows fewer than 150,000 clones, with approximately 77% occurring only once. The data originate from a study of blood T cell repertoires in COVID-19. V was cut by 2 bases and J by 8 bases, with 13 bases left in between. There are 13 residues in the CDR3. The germline gives CDR1 SGHDT, CDR2 YYEEEE. This chain connects TRBV5-6 to TRBJ1-2; D may be TRBD1 (6 bases). The receptor was derived from a man older than 75 with acute or convalescent COVID-19. The sample comprised peripheral blood. CDR3 sequence (DNA): TGTGCCAGCAGCTTAGGGACACTACAGGGCTACACCTTC. It specifies CASSLGTLQGYTF.